This T cell receptor beta chain was documented in a study of tumor-infiltrating lymphocytes in primary liver carcinoma. Remarks on this clonotype: Germline is not matched at one junction end, which may reflect a read error.

Germline V CDR1 and CDR2: SGHNT, YYREEE (reference sequence). The CDR3 contains 13 residues. Starting material for RNA and DNA co-extraction consisted of about 17-32 mg of unsorted bulk tissue. Chronic HBV infection was present in the patients, who were treatment-naive. With a constant-region primer, TCR beta cDNA was made from 450 to 650 ng of total RNA. Employing slightly modified ARM-PCR, three nested multiplex PCR rounds were run, and these gave rise to the TCR beta libraries. A C-beta reverse primer was combined with TRBV1-TRBV30 forward primers in the first two PCR rounds, and each round had approximately 9 cycles. TCRdb independently ran MiXCR on the multiplex PCR reads; one entry per CDR3 protein. The sample lists 90,000 to 150,000 distinct CDR3 sequences; around 70% were seen once.

This TCR was recovered from a woman aged 60-75 years with primary liver carcinoma and hepatitis B virus infection. V gene TRBV5-4 combines with J gene TRBJ1-1; D is undetermined. The specimen was tumor-adjacent normal liver tissue. CDR3: CAISLRTNTEAFF. DNA for the CDR3: TGTGCCATCAGCTTGCGGACGAACACTGAGGCTTTCTTT.